The source of this TCR beta chain is a study of identical twins (dated by TCRdb to 2016 to 2018). Study-wide context: The study deep-sequenced TCR alpha and beta repertoires from monozygotic twins, unrelated adults of various ages and cord blood to test whether fetal clonotypes persist. To rule out contamination, replicate twin experiments were performed at different times with different library preparation protocols.

Every donor was a healthy Caucasian. The twin cohort consisted of three pairs of female monozygotic twins, all aged about 18 to 29 years. Using Miltenyi CD45RO+ enrichment and human naive T-cell isolation kits, memory (CD45RO+) and naive T cells were isolated from PBMC. The germline V gene gives CDR1 as SGHRS and CDR2 as YFSETQ. The CDR3 holds 15 amino acids from the cysteine to the phenylalanine. Just the 45-base CDR3 DNA is kept, in frame starting at base 1. Libraries were made using 5' RACE. This sample was sequenced with an Illumina HiSeq 2000. A universal primer binding site was added through template switching, and the final cDNA carried a unique molecular identifier so that TCR cDNA molecules could be counted accurately. Specific primers in the conserved constant-segment region were used to synthesize first-strand cDNA for the TCR alpha and beta chains. To control for contamination, every cDNA library was double barcoded, receiving both a SMART-Mk sample barcode and Illumina barcodes. TruSeq adapter sequences along with Illumina sample barcodes were introduced in two successive PCR steps. The Illumina HiSeq platform was used with custom primers to sequence TCR alpha and beta cDNA libraries. Per the source publication's procedure: Raw reads were processed with MiGEC to extract unique molecular identifiers, and MiXCR was used to determine CDR3 positions. For each individual, recombination models were inferred using an EM algorithm with the repgenHMM and IGoR tools. The tcR package in R was used for shared clonotype analysis, with sharing normalized by the product of cloneset sizes. To study raw recombination without the effects of thymic and clonal selection, out-of-frame nonproductive sequences were analyzed. TCRdb cleaned the public reads at Q25 with fastp, built clones with MiXCR and kept in-frame beta chains. Rows matching on CDR3 protein sequence are summarized as one entry with the most common DNA and genes. TCRdb, rather than the study authors, made the V and J calls. The sample yields roughly 290,000 distinct CDR3 sequences; roughly 8.6% were counted once. The ten largest clones take up over 2% of the sample.

Results the study describes overall, beyond this receptor: The excess sharing between twins in beta out-of-frame sequences was weaker because fewer shared sequences reduced the signal-to-noise ratio. Invariant T cells such as MAIT and iNKT could partly confound zero-insertion analyses, although diverse VJ usage argued against such confounding for most clonotypes. Out-of-frame TCR alpha sharing in monozygotic twins was systematically underestimated by recombination models, whereas sharing between unrelated individuals was in agreement with the recombination models. Compared with coincidental sharing between unrelated individuals, out-of-frame TCR alpha sequences shared between twins showed an excess of sequences with low generation probability. Because the same donors could not be followed over many years, the conclusions depended on cross-sectional statistical analysis. Fewer insertions were carried by abundant cord blood beta clonotypes; a weaker similar trend was observed in young adult naive repertoires, while no such trend was observed in memory repertoires.

This clonotype was seen at least ten times. It lacks a known antigen. An end of the junction does not agree with germline; a read error may underlie this. This same sample was also taken into another study, of yellow fever vaccine responses in identical twins. The second study's authors report: The T cell response to vaccination in identical twins was reported by the authors to appear partly convergent and partly personalized. Focusing on identical twins, the study followed the T cell clones that responded to the vaccine, and did so with precision.

This TCR was recovered from a woman between 18 and 29 years old in good health. The sample consisted of memory (CD45RO+) T cells sorted from blood. This specimen's cell subset or site label, per the study, means: CD45RO+ enriched T cells. This chain is built from TRBV5-1 and TRBJ2-3; confidence is insufficient to name the D gene. The nucleotides read TGCGCCAGCAGAGCCCAGGCTATTGACACAAATACGCAGTATTTT. Translated, it gives CASRAQAIDTNTQYF.